This TCR beta chain is from a study of regulatory T cells. Findings of the study overall: Hydrophobic residues at CDR3 positions 6 and 7 were enriched in conventional CD4+ T cells of CD3G-deficient patients.

Amplification used 52 TRBV primers and 13 TRBJ primers. Assay used: immunoSEQ multiplex PCR; TCRdb lists only in-frame clones, some missing. This sample yields fewer than 20,000 clones, of which 75% to 85% are seen a single time; 7.5% to 8.5% belongs to the top ten. The CDR3 has 15 amino acids. Germline V gene data show CDR1 as MDHEN and CDR2 as SYDVKM. The V and J ends lost 3 bases and 8 bases, in that order; junction bases with no gene match: 9. Details on this clone: Antigen specificity is unknown.

Input material: conventional CD4+ T cells sorted from blood. The V and J genes are TRBV28 and TRBJ1-4; 7 nucleotides agree with TRBD1. This TCR derives from a person in their thirties with CD3G deficiency. CDR3: CASSFRTGRVEKLFF. CDR3 in DNA: TGTGCCAGCAGTTTCCGGACAGGCCGAGTCGAAAAACTGTTTTTT. Based on the CDR3 plus reference TRBV28 and TRBJ1-4, the full variable domain is DVKVTQSSRYLVKRTGEKVFLECVQDMDHENMFWYRQDPGLGLRLIYFSYDVKMKEKGDIPEGYSVSREKKERFSLILESASTNQTSMYLCASSFRTGRVEKLFFGSGTQLSVL.